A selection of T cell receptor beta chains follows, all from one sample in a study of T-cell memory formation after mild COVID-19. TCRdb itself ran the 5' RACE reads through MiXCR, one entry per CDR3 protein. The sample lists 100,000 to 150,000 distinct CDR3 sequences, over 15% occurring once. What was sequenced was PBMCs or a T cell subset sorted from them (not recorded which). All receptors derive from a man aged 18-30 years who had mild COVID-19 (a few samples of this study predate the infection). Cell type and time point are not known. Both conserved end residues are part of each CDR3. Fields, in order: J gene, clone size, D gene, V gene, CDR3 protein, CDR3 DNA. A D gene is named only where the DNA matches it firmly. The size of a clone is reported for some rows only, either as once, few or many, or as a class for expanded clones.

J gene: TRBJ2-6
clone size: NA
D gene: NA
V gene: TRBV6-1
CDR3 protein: CASDASGANVLTF
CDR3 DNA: TGTGCCAGCGACGCCTCTGGGGCCAACGTCCTGACTTTC

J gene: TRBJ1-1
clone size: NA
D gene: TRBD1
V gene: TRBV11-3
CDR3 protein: CASKWTGVNTEAFF
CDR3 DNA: TGTGCCAGCAAGTGGACAGGGGTAAACACTGAAGCTTTCTTT

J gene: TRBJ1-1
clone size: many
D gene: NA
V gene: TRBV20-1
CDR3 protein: CSARQTLNTEAFF
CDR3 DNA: TGCAGTGCTAGACAAACACTGAACACTGAAGCTTTCTTT

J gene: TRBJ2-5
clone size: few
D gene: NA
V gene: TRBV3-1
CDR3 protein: CASSLRDSETQYF
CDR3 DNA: TGTGCCAGCAGCCTGAGGGACTCTGAGACCCAGTACTTC

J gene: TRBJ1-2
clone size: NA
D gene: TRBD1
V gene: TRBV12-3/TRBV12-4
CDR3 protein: CASIGTGGAGYTF
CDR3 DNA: TGTGCCAGCATCGGGACAGGGGGAGCCGGCTACACCTTC

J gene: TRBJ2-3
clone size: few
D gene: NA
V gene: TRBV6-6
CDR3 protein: CASSPLSDTQYF
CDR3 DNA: TGTGCCAGCAGTCCCCTGTCAGATACGCAGTATTTT

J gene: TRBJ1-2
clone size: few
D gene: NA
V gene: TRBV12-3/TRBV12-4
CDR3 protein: CASSPPGYGYTF
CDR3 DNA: TGTGCCAGCAGCCCCCCGGGCTATGGCTACACCTTC

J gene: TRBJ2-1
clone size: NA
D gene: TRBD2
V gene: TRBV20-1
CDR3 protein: CSAAPGLAVNEQFF
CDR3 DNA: TGCAGTGCTGCCCCGGGACTAGCGGTCAATGAGCAGTTCTTC

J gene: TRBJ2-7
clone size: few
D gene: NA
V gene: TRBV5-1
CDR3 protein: CASSPAMGGPYEQYF
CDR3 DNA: TGCGCCAGCAGCCCCGCTATGGGGGGGCCCTACGAGCAGTACTTC

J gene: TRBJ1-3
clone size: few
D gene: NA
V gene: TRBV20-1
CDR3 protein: CSASSGADGNTIYF
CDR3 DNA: TGCAGTGCTAGTAGCGGGGCTGATGGAAACACCATATATTTT

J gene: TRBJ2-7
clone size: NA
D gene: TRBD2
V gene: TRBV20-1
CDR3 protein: CSARGSSGVGEQYF
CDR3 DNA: TGCAGTGCTAGAGGTTCCAGCGGGGTAGGCGAGCAGTACTTC

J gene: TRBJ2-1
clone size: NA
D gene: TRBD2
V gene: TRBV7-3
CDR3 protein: CASSLRRGGNNEQFF
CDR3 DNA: TGTGCCAGCAGCTTACGTCGCGGGGGTAACAATGAGCAGTTCTTC

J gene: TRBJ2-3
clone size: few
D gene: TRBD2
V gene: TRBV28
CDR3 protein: CASSPLKRGHTDTQYF
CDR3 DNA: TGTGCCAGCAGTCCGCTAAAGCGGGGGCATACAGATACGCAGTATTTT

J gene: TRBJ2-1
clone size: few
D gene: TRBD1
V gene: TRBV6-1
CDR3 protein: CASSYTGQGAEQFF
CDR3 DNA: TGTGCCAGCAGCTACACTGGACAGGGGGCAGAGCAGTTCTTC

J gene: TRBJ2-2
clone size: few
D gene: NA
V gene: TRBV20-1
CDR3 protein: CSASEGHVAGELFF
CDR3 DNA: TGCAGTGCCAGCGAGGGGCACGTGGCCGGGGAGCTGTTTTTT

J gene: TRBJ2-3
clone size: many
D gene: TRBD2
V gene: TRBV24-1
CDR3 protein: CATSDLGLAGADTQYF
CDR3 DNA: TGTGCCACCAGTGATTTGGGACTAGCGGGGGCGGATACGCAGTATTTT

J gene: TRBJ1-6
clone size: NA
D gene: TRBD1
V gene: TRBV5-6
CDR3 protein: CASSFEQGGFYGSPLHF
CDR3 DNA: TGTGCCAGCAGCTTCGAACAGGGGGGTTTCTACGGTTCACCCCTCCACTTT

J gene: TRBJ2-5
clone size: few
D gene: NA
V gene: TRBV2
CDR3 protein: CASKGEGETQYF
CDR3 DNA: TGTGCCAGCAAGGGTGAGGGAGAGACCCAGTACTTC

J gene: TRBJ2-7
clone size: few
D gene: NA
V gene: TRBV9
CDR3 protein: CASSVAGEGYYEQYF
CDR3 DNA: TGTGCCAGCAGCGTAGCTGGGGAAGGGTACTACGAGCAGTACTTC

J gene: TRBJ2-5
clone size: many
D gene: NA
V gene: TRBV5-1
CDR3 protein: CASSLAGQYQETQYF
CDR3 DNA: TGCGCCAGCAGCTTGGCCGGACAGTACCAAGAGACCCAGTACTTC

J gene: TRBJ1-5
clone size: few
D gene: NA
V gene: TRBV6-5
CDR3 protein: CASRAGDQPQHF
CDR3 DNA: TGTGCCAGCAGGGCAGGGGATCAGCCCCAGCATTTT

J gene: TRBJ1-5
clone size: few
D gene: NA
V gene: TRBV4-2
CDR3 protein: CASSQDPGQPQHF
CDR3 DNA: TGTGCCAGCAGCCAAGATCCAGGGCAGCCCCAGCATTTT

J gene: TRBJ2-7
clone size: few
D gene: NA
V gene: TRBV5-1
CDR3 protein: CASSLDFSYEQYF
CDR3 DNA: TGCGCCAGCAGCTTGGATTTCTCCTACGAGCAGTACTTC

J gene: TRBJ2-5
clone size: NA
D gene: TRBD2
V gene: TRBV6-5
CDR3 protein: CASSYGTSGGRETQYF
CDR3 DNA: TGTGCCAGCAGTTACGGGACTAGCGGGGGACGAGAGACCCAGTACTTC

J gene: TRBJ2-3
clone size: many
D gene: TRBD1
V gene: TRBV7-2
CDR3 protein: CASSFGQGTDTQYF
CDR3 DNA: TGTGCCAGCAGCTTCGGACAGGGCACAGATACGCAGTATTTT

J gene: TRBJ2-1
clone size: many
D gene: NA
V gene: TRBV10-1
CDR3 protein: CASSDPGREQFF
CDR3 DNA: TGCGCCAGCAGCGACCCCGGACGTGAGCAGTTCTTC

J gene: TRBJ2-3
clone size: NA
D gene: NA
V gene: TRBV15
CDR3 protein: CATSRDQGAVGTDTQYF
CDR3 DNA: TGTGCCACCAGCAGAGATCAGGGAGCCGTAGGCACAGATACGCAGTATTTT

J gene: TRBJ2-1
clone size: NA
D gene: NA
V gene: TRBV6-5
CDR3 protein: CASSYPSAGDNEQFF
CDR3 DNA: TGTGCCAGCAGTTACCCTAGCGCCGGGGACAATGAGCAGTTCTTC

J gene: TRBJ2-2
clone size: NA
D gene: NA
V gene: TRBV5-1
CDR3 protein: CASPRAAQANTGELFF
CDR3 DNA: TGCGCCAGCCCCCGGGCGGCGCAAGCGAACACCGGGGAGCTGTTTTTT

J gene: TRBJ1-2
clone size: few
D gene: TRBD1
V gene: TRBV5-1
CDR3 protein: CASSRDRVDYGYTF
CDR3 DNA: TGCGCCAGCAGCAGAGACAGGGTAGACTATGGCTACACCTTC

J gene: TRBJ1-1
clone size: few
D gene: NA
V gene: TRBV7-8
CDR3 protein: CASSMIQGTEAFF
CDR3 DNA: TGTGCCAGCAGCATGATACAGGGAACTGAAGCTTTCTTT

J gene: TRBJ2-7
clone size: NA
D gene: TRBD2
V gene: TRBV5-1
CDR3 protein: CASSREGDEQYF
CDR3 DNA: TGCGCCAGCAGCCGGGAGGGTGATGAGCAGTACTTC

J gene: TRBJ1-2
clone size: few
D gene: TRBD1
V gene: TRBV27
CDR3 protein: CASSWGQGELYGYTF
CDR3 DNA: TGTGCCAGCAGTTGGGGACAGGGAGAGTTATATGGCTACACCTTC

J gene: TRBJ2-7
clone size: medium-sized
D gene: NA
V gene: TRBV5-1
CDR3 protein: CASGFGSYEQYF
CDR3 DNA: TGCGCCAGTGGATTTGGGTCCTACGAGCAGTACTTC

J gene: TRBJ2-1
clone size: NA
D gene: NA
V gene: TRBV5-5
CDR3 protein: CASSLEPIGNEQFF
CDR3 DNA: TGTGCCAGCAGCTTGGAACCAATCGGAAATGAGCAGTTCTTC

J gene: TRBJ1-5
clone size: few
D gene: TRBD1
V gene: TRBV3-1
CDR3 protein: CASSLGQGAVPQHF
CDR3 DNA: TGTGCCAGCAGCCTTGGACAGGGGGCCGTGCCCCAGCATTTT

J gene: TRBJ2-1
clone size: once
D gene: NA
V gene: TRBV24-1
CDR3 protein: CAIRGRGGTREQFF
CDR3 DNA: TGTGCCATAAGGGGAAGGGGGGGCACAAGGGAGCAGTTCTTC

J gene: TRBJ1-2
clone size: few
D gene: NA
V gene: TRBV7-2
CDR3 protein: CASSQWQGGGYTF
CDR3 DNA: TGTGCCAGCAGCCAGTGGCAGGGAGGCGGCTACACCTTC

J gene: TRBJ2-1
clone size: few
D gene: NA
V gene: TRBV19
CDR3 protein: CASSVTRGRDHEQFF
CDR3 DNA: TGTGCCAGTAGCGTCACTCGGGGGCGCGATCATGAGCAGTTCTTC

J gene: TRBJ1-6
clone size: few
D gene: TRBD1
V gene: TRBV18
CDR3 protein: CASSPDRGGSPLHF
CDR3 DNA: TGTGCCAGCTCACCTGACAGGGGAGGGTCACCCCTCCACTTT

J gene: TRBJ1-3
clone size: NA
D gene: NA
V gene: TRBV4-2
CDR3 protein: CASSHGTQAGNTIYF
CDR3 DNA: TGTGCCAGCAGCCATGGGACCCAGGCGGGAAACACCATATATTTT

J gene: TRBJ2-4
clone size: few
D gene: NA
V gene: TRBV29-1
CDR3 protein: CSRVPIAKNIQYF
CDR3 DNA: TGCAGCAGGGTGCCTATAGCCAAAAACATTCAGTACTTC

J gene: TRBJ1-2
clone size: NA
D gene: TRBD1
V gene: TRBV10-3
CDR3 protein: CAIRPTGQGYTF
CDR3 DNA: TGTGCCATCAGACCGACAGGGCAGGGCTACACCTTC

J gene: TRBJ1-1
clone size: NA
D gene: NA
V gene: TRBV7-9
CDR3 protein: CASSLELQAEAFF
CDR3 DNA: TGTGCCAGCAGCTTAGAACTCCAGGCAGAAGCTTTCTTT

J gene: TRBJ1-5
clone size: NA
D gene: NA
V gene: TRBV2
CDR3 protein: CASSLSRGKGTQPQHF
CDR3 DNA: TGTGCCAGCAGTTTATCCAGGGGAAAAGGTACCCAGCCCCAGCATTTT

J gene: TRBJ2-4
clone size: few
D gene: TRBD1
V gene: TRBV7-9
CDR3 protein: CASSRGQTQYF
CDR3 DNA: TGTGCCAGCAGCCGGGGACAGACACAGTACTTC

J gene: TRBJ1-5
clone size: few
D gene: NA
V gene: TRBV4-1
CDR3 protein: CASRREFSNQPQHF
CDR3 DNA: TGCGCCAGCAGGAGGGAGTTTAGCAATCAGCCCCAGCATTTT

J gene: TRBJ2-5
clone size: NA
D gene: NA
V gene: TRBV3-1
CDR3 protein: CASSQEGRRETQYF
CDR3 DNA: TGTGCCAGCAGCCAAGAGGGCAGGAGGGAGACCCAGTACTTC

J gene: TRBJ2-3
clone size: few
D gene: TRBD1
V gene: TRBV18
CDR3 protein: CASSPRGQGGTDTQYF
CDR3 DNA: TGTGCCAGCTCACCACGGGGACAGGGAGGGACAGATACGCAGTATTTT

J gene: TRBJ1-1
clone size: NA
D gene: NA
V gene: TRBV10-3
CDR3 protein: CATRRGDTEAFF
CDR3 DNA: TGTGCCACCCGGCGGGGGGACACTGAAGCTTTCTTT

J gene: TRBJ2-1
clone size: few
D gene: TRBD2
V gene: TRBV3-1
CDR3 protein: CASSLTGGGSYNEQFF
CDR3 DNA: TGTGCCAGCAGTCTAACGGGGGGTGGCTCCTACAATGAGCAGTTCTTC

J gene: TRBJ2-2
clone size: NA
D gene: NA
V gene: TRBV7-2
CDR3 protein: CASSFARGTGELFF
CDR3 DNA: TGTGCCAGCAGCTTCGCTAGGGGCACCGGGGAGCTGTTTTTT

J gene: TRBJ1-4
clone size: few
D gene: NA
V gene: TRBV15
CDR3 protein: CATSRAPGSPNEKLFF
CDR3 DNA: TGTGCCACCAGCAGAGCACCTGGCAGCCCAAATGAAAAACTGTTTTTT

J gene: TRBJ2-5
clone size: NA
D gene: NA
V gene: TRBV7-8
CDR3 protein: CASSLQLDVKTQYF
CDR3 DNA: TGTGCCAGCAGCTTACAACTAGATGTAAAGACCCAGTACTTC

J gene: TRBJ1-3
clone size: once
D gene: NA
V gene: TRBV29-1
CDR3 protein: CSAGQTSSGNTIYF
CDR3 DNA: TGCAGCGCCGGACAGACGAGCTCTGGAAACACCATATATTTT

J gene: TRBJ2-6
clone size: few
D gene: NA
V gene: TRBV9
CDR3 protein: CASSAQGSGANVLTF
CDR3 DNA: TGTGCCAGCAGCGCACAGGGCTCTGGGGCCAACGTCCTGACTTTC

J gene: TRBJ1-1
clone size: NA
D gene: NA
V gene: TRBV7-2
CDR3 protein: CASSLKATEAFF
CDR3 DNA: TGTGCCAGCAGCCTCAAGGCCACTGAAGCTTTCTTT

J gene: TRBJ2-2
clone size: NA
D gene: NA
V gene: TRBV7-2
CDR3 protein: CASSLIGGPGELFF
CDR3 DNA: TGTGCCAGCAGCTTAATTGGAGGACCCGGGGAGCTGTTTTTT

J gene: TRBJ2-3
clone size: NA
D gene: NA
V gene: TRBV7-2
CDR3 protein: CASRGFADTQYF
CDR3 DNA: TGTGCCAGCCGGGGGTTTGCCGATACGCAGTATTTT